These 14 T cell receptor beta chains originate from one sample sequenced in a study of beta chain features in type 1 diabetes. No antigen has been identified for these receptors. Whole-study findings and limits: Researchers report that Type 1 diabetes patients had moderately but significantly shorter TCRB CDR3s across all four CD4+ subsets.

Every bit of the isolated RNA underwent reverse transcription, so sequencing read expressed TCRB transcripts. The method was immunoSEQ multiplex PCR; TCRdb's version includes in-frame clones alone and lacks a portion of them. The sample yields 500,000 to 850,000 clones, over 12% seen once. Input material: naive CD4+ T cells from blood. The receptors here all came from a man aged 18 to 30 with type 1 diabetes.

Details on this clone: Distinct nucleotide sequences in the sample also encode this CDR3. The chain couples TRBV5-1 to TRBJ1-2; no firm D call. Germline lookup yields CDR1 SGHRS and CDR2 YFSETQ. V was shortened by 0 bases and J by 6 bases, with 6 bases between the two germline ends. This CDR3 comprises 12 residues. The CDR3 protein is CASSLGEDGYTF. CDR3 bases: TGCGCCAGCAGCTTGGGTGAGGATGGCTACACCTTC. The full variable domain, its missing parts supplied by reference TRBV5-1 and TRBJ1-2, is KAGVTQTPRYLIKTRGQQVTLSCSPISGHRSVSWYQQTPGQGLQFLFEYFSETQRNKGNFPGRFSGRQFSNSRSEMNVSTLELGDSALYLCASSLGEDGYTFGSGTRLTVV.

This clone was observed a handful of times. The CDR3 spells CAIQGDANTGELFF. CDR3 nucleotide sequence: TGTGCCATCCAGGGCGACGCGAACACCGGGGAGCTGTTTTTT. This chain connects TRBV10-3 to TRBJ2-2; perhaps TRBD1 as D (5 bases). Germline values: CDR1 ENHRY, CDR2 SYGVKD. This CDR3 is built from 14 residues. Trimming shortened V by 8 bases and J by 0 bases, and 10 bases separated the two germline ends.

CDR3 sequence reads: CASSLGRDGNQPQHF. CDR3 nucleotides: TGTGCCAGCAGCTTAGGCAGGGATGGCAATCAGCCCCAGCATTTT. The chain has TRBV13 and TRBJ1-5, with a weak D call TRBD1 (5 bases). Germline values: CDR1 PRHDT, CDR2 FYEKMQ (reference sequence). Trimming took off 0 bases at V and 2 bases at J, with 8 bases between the two ends. CDR3 size: 15 residues.

J is TRBJ2-3 and V is TRBV5-1, with D possibly being TRBD1 (6 bases). Per germline, CDR1 SGHRS and CDR2 YFSETQ. The CDR3 has 14 residues. The V end lost 0 bases, the J end lost 4 bases, and 9 bases lay between the germline ends. CDR3 residues: CASSLEAGADTQYF. DNA of the CDR3: TGCGCCAGCAGCTTGGAGGCAGGGGCAGATACGCAGTATTTT.

This clone has more than one count but fewer than ten. V and J are TRBV28 and TRBJ2-7; D is possibly TRBD1 (6 bases). The V end lost 5 bases, the J end lost 2 bases, and 16 bases lay between the germline ends. This CDR3 is built from 15 residues. CDR1 MDHEN and CDR2 SYDVKM come from the germline V gene. The CDR3 here is CASSQHRVPTYEQYF. The CDR3 DNA sequence: TGTGCCAGCAGTCAGCACAGGGTCCCAACCTACGAGCAGTACTTC.

The gene calls are TRBV20-1 and TRBJ2-3, with no clear D. The CDR3 covers 11 residues. Germline V gene data show CDR1 as DFQATT and CDR2 as SNEGSKA (reference sequence). V dropped 7 bases and J dropped 5 bases, with 10 bases sitting between them. The CDR3 nucleotides are TGCAGTGGTCGAGGAAGAGATACGCAGTATTTT. Protein sequence: CSGRGRDTQYF.

This clone was counted only a few times. The chain is built from TRBV5-8 and TRBJ2-1, with TRBD1 matching 7 bases. This CDR3 contains 15 residues. V was pared by 2 bases and J by 6 bases, with 8 bases of the junction left unmatched. CDR1 SGHTS and CDR2 YDEGEE come from the germline V gene. CDR3 in amino acids: CASSLEGASFNEQFF. In DNA form, the CDR3 reads TGTGCCAGCAGCTTAGAGGGGGCAAGTTTCAATGAGCAGTTCTTC.

The chain employs TRBV30 and TRBJ1-1; D remains ambiguous. Germline V gene data show CDR1 as GTSNPN and CDR2 as SVGIG (reference sequence). The CDR3 spans 13 residues. Deletions cut 0 bases from V and 4 bases from J, with 9 bases between. CDR3 residues: CAWSVGVRTEAFF. In DNA, the CDR3 is TGTGCCTGGAGTGTGGGAGTGCGCACTGAAGCTTTCTTT.

The J gene is TRBJ2-1, the V gene TRBV6-5; D call uncertain. Germline loops: CDR1 MNHEY, CDR2 SVGAGI. The CDR3 spans 16 residues. Trimming took off 0 bases at V and 4 bases at J, with 13 bases between the two ends. The CDR3, as DNA: TGTGCCAGCAGTTACTCAGGTCATTCTGGGTACAATGAGCAGTTCTTC. Amino acid sequence: CASSYSGHSGYNEQFF.

The chain couples TRBV10-3 to TRBJ1-5; D is ambiguous. The CDR3 contains 14 residues. V shed 0 bases and J shed 2 bases, with 5 bases lying between them. Germline values: CDR1 ENHRY, CDR2 SYGVKD. CDR3 region: CAISESLGNQPQHF. The DNA for the CDR3 is TGTGCCATCAGTGAGTCACTCGGCAATCAGCCCCAGCATTTT.

This clone came up once. The chain uses TRBV9 and TRBJ1-1, with unresolved D. V lost 3 bases to trimming and J lost 5 bases, with 14 bases between them. The CDR3 length is 14 residues. CDR1 is SGDLS, CDR2 YYNGEE, per germline. The CDR3 loop is CASSAIFGRTEAFF. The CDR3 nucleotides are TGTGCCAGCAGCGCGATTTTCGGGCGGACTGAAGCTTTCTTT.

There are a few counts of this clone. The rearrangement joins TRBV30 to TRBJ1-2; D remains ambiguous. Germline CDR1 and CDR2: GTSNPN and SVGIG (reference sequence). Between the trimmed V and J ends, which lost 2 bases and 6 bases, there was a span of 13 bases. CDR3 length: 13 amino acids. Written as DNA, the CDR3 is TGTGCCTGGAGTCTCCCGGGCGAGAATGGCTACACCTTC. Encoded protein: CAWSLPGENGYTF.

The chain links TRBV9 to TRBJ1-4; the D gene is possibly TRBD1 (6 bases). Germline CDR1 and CDR2: SGDLS and YYNGEE. V was cut by 6 bases and J by 3 bases, with 21 bases left in between. The CDR3 has 17 residues. The CDR3 loop is CASTSGAGSYANEKLFF. The CDR3 DNA is TGTGCCAGCACCTCGGGGGCAGGGTCGTACGCTAATGAAAAACTGTTTTTT.

This clone was seen only a few times. This sequence joins TRBV9 and TRBJ2-3; D is possibly TRBD2 (6 bases). V gave up 0 bases and J gave up 2 bases, with 13 bases separating them. Germline V gene data show CDR1 as SGDLS and CDR2 as YYNGEE. The CDR3 loop spans 16 amino acids. This CDR3 is CASSVDRGGPTDTQYF. Here the CDR3 DNA reads TGTGCCAGCAGCGTAGACCGGGGAGGCCCCACAGATACGCAGTATTTT.